Included here is one T cell receptor (beta chain) sequence, with context. Its target is unknown. This sample is drawn from a study of T cell responses to AZD1222 COVID-19 vaccine. Findings and limits, study-wide: The repertoires were collected only after the peak T cell response.

Data came from immunoSEQ multiplex PCR; TCRdb stores just in-frame clones and leaves some out. In the table there are about 150,000 clones, about 90% of which are singletons. Germline CDR1 is LNHNV and CDR2 is YYDKDF (reference sequence). The CDR3 loop spans 13 amino acids. V lost 3 bases to trimming and J lost 5 bases, with 9 bases between them. The chain couples TRBV15 to TRBJ2-3; unclear D gene. Here the sequenced sample was peripheral blood, taken 28 days after the second AZD1222 dose. This clonotype was obtained from an adult who received the AZD1222 COVID-19 vaccine. The CDR3 spells CATSSASVDTQYF. As DNA, the CDR3 is TGTGCCACCAGCAGTGCTAGTGTAGATACGCAGTATTTT.